This record covers a single TCR beta chain. What it binds is unknown. The trim removed 2 bases at V and 3 bases at J, leaving 4 bases unmatched. The germline V gene has CDR1 SGHTA and CDR2 FQGNSA. The CDR3 runs 15 residues. This sample was taken from a study of vaccination effects on CD4 cells after COVID-19. Across the study: Participants got two doses of BNT162b2 or mRNA-1273 vaccine.

Produced via immunoSEQ multiplex PCR; TCRdb's table is partial and in-frame only. Of over 60,000 clones in the sample, 60% to 80% were seen once. Peptide-pool stimulation followed by sequencing identified expanded antigen-specific CD4+ clonotypes in the ViraFEST assay. Following culture for about ten days, CD4+ T cells were isolated. Vaccine recipients, nucleocapsid antibody negative, had no prior SARS-CoV-2 infection. The starting material was CD4+ T cells from PBMCs cultured with HCoV-NL63 spike peptides, obtained before COVID-19 vaccination. The source of this sequence is a human donor who received a COVID-19 vaccine. This sequence joins TRBV7-2 and TRBJ2-1; TRBD1 aligns across 7 bases. CDR3: CASSLPRTGYNEQFF. The CDR3 nucleotides are TGTGCCAGCAGCTTACCCAGGACAGGCTACAATGAGCAGTTCTTC.